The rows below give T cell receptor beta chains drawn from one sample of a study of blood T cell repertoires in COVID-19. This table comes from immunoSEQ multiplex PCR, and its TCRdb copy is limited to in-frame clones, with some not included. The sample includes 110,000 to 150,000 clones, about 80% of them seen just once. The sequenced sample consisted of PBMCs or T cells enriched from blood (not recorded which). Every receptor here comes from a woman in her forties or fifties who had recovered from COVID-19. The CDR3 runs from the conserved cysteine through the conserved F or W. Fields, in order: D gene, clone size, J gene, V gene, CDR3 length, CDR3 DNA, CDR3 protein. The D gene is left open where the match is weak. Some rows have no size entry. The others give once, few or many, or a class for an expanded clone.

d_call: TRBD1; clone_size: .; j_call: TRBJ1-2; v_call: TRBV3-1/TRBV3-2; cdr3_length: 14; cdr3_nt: TGTGCCAGCAGCCAAGATGCCAGGGGGGATGGCTACACCTTC; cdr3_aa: CASSQDARGDGYTF
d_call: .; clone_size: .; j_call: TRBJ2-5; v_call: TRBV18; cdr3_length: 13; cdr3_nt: TGTGCCAGCTCACCAAGTCTTCTGGAGGACCAGTACTTC; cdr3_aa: CASSPSLLEDQYF
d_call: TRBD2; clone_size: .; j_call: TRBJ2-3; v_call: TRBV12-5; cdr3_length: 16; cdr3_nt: TGTGCTAGTGGGACTAGCGGGGGAGCGAGAGACAATACGCAGTATTTT; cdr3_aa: CASGTSGGARDNTQYF
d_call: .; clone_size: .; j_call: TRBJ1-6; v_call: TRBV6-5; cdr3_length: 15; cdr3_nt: TGTGCCAGCAGTTCCCCCGCAGGCCGGGGGTCACCCCTCCACTTT; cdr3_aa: CASSSPAGRGSPLHF
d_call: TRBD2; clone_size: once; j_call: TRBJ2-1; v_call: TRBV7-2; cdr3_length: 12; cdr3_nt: TGTGCCAGCAGCTTAGCCCTAGCGGGGGGTATCTTC; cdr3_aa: CASSLALAGGIF
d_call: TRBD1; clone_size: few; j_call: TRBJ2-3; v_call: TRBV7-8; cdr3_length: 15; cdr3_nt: TGTGCCAGCAGCTTGTTCACAGGGGAGACGGATACGCAGTATTTT; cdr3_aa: CASSLFTGETDTQYF
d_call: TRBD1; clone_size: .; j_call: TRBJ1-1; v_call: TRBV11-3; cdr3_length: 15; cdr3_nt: TGTGCCAGCAGCTCAGGACAGGGAGGGAACACTGAAGCTTTCTTT; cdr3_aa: CASSSGQGGNTEAFF
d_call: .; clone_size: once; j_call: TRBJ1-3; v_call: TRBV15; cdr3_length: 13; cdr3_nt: TGTGCCACGAGGGTAGGCTCTGGAAACACCATATATTTT; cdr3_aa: CATRVGSGNTIYF
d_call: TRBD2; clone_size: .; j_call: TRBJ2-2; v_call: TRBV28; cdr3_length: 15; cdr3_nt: TGTGCCACCGGGACTAGCGAATACATTACCGGGGAGCTGTTTTTT; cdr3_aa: CATGTSEYITGELFF
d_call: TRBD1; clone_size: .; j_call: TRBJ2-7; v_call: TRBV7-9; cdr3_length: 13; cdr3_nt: TGTGCCAGCAGCCAGACAGGGTCCTACGAGCAGTACTTC; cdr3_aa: CASSQTGSYEQYF
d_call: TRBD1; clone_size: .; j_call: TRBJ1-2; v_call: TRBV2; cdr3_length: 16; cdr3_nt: TGTGCCAGCAGCGAGAGGACAGGATCAAGGGGCTATGGCTACACCTTC; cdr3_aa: CASSERTGSRGYGYTF
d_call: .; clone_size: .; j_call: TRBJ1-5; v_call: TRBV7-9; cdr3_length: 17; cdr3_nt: TGTGCCAGCAGCTTAGGGACACCAGGGTATAGCAATCAGCCCCAGCATTTT; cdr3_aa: CASSLGTPGYSNQPQHF
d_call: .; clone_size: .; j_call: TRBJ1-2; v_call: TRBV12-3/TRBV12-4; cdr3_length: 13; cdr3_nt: TGTGCCAACGCTCGAGGGACTAACTATGGCTACACCTTC; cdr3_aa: CANARGTNYGYTF
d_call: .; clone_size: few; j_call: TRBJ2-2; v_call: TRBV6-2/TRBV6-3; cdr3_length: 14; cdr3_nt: TGTGCCAGCAGTTACGACACGAACACCGGGGAGCTGTTTTTT; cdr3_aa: CASSYDTNTGELFF
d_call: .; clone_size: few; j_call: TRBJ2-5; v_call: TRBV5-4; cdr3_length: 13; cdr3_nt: TGTGCCAGCAGCATCCTCCCGGGGGAGACCCAGTACTTC; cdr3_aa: CASSILPGETQYF
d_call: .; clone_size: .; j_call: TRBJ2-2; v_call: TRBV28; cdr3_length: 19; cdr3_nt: TGTGCCAGCAGTTTACACTTGCTTGACGGGAGTTTGGGCACCGGGGAGCTGTTTTTT; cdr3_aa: CASSLHLLDGSLGTGELFF
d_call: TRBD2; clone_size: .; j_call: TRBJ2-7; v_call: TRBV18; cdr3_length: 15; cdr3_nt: TGTGCCAGCTCACCGATCGCGGGGACTACCTACGAGCAGTACTTC; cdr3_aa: CASSPIAGTTYEQYF
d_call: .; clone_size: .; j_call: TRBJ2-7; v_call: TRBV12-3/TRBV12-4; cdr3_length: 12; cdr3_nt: TGTGCCAGCAGCCAGATTACCTACGAGCAGTACTTC; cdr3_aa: CASSQITYEQYF
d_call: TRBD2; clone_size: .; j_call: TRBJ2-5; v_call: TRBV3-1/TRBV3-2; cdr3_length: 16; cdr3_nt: TGTGCCAGCAGCCAAGGGACTAGCGGGGGACAAGAGACCCAGTACTTC; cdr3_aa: CASSQGTSGGQETQYF
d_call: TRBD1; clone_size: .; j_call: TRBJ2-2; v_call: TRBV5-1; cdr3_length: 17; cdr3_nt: TGCGCCAGCAGCCCAGGGGCCACAGGGGGCGACACCGGGGAGCTGTTTTTT; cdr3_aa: CASSPGATGGDTGELFF
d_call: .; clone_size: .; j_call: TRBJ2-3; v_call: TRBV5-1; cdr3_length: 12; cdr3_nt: TGCGCCAGCAGCTACAGAACAGATACGCAGTATTTT; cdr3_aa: CASSYRTDTQYF
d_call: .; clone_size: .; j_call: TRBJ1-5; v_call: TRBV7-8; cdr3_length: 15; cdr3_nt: TGTGCCAGCAGCTTAGCACAACAGCGGAATCAGCCCCAGCATTTT; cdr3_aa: CASSLAQQRNQPQHF
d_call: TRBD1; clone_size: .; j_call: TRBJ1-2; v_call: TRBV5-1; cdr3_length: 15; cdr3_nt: TGCGCCAGCAGCTCAGTACAGGGGAGAGGTAGTGGCTACACCTTC; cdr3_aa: CASSSVQGRGSGYTF
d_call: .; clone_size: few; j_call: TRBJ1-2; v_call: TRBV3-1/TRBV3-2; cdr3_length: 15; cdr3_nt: TGTGCCAGCAGCCAAGATCTAAAAAGTAACTATGGCTACACCTTC; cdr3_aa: CASSQDLKSNYGYTF
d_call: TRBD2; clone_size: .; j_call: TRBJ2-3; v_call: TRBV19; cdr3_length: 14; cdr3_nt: TGTGCCAGTACCCCCGGACTAGCGGCAGATACGCAGTATTTT; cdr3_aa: CASTPGLAADTQYF
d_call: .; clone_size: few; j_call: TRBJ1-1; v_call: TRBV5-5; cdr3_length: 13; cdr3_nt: TGTGCCAGCAGCTTGGGGGCGAACACTGAAGCTTTCTTT; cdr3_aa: CASSLGANTEAFF
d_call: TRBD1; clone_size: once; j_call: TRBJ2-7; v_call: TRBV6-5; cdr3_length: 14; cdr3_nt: TGTGCCAGCAGCCTCCAGGACAGGGACAACGAGCAGTACTTC; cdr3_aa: CASSLQDRDNEQYF
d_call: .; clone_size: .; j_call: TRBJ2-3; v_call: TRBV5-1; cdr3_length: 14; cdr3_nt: TGCGCCAGCAGCTTCCAGGGGGGTGCAGATACGCAGTATTTT; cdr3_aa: CASSFQGGADTQYF
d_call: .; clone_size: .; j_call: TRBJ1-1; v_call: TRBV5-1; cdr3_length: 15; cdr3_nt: TGCGCCAGCAGGACCGGGGGGGCATTTAGGACTGAAGCTTTCTTT; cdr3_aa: CASRTGGAFRTEAFF
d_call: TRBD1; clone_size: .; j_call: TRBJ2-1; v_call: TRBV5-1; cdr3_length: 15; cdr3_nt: TGCGCCAGCTCTGGATTGCCGGGACAGATTAATGAGCAGTTCTTC; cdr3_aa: CASSGLPGQINEQFF
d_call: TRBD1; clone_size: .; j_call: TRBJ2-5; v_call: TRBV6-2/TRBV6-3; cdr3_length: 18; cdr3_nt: TGTGCCAGCAGTTACTCAACCCCGGGACAGGGGTTCCAAGAGACCCAGTACTTC; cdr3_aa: CASSYSTPGQGFQETQYF
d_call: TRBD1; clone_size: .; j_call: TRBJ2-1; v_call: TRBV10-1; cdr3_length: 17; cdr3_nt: TGCGCCAGCCAGGGACAGGGGGGTCTTTTTAAAAACCCAGGGTTGTTCTTC; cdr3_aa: CASQGQGGLFKNPGLFF
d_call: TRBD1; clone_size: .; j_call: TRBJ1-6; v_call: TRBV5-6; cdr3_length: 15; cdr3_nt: TGTGCCAGCAGCCTTCCGGGACAGGGGAATTCACCCCTCCACTTT; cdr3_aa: CASSLPGQGNSPLHF
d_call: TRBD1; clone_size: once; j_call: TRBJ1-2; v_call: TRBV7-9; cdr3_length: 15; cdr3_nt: TGTGCCAGCAGCTTGATGGGACAGGGAGGGTATGGCTACACCTTC; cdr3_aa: CASSLMGQGGYGYTF
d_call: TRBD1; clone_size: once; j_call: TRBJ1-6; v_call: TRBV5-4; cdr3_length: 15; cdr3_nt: TGTGCCAGCAGCAAGGACAGGGGGCGGGGTTCACCCCTCCACTTT; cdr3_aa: CASSKDRGRGSPLHF
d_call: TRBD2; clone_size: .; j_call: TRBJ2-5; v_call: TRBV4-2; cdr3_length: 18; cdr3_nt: TGTGCCAGCAGCCAACACGGGACTAGCGGGGGCCCACAAGAGACCCAGTACTTC; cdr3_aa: CASSQHGTSGGPQETQYF
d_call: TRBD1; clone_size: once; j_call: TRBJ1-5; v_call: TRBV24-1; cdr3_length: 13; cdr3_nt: TGTGCCACCAGTGACCCGACCGGGACAGGGGAACATTTT; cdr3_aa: CATSDPTGTGEHF
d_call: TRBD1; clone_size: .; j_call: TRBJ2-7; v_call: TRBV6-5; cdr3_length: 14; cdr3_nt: TGTGCCAGCAGGCGACCTGGACAGGGGTACGAGCAGTACTTC; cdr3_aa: CASRRPGQGYEQYF
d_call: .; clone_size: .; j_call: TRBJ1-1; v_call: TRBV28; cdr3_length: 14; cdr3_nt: TGTGCCAGCAGTTTCGGACAGTTGAACACTGAAGCTTTCTTT; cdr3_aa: CASSFGQLNTEAFF
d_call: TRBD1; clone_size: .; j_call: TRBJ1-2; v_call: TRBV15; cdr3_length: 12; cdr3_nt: TGTGCCACCGCGGGACAGGATGGTGGCTACACCTTC; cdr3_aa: CATAGQDGGYTF
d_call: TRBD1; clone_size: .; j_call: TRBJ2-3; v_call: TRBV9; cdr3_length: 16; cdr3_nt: TGTGCCAGCAGCGTAGGTACAGGGGATGGCACAGATACGCAGTATTTT; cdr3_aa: CASSVGTGDGTDTQYF
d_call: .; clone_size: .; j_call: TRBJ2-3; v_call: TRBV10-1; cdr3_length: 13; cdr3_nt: TGCGCCAGCAGTGAACAGTTGGCAGATACGCAGTATTTT; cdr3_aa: CASSEQLADTQYF
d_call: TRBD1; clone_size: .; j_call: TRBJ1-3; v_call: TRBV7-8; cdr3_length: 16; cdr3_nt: TGTGCCAGCAGCTTAGCGGAGGGACAGGGGGTAAACACCATATATTTT; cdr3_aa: CASSLAEGQGVNTIYF
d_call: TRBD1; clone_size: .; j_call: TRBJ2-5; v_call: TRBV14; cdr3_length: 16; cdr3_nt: TGTGCCAGCAGCCAAATCAACAGGGGGCTGGGGGAGACCCAGTACTTC; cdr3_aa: CASSQINRGLGETQYF
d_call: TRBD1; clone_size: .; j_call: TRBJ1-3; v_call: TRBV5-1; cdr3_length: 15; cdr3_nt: TGCGCCAGCCAGGAGACAGGGGCCTCTGGAAACACCATATATTTT; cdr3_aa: CASQETGASGNTIYF
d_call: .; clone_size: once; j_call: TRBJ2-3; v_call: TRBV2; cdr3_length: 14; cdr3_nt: TGTGCCACCTCCGAGGGGGGGCATCCAGATACGCAGTATTTT; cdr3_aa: CATSEGGHPDTQYF
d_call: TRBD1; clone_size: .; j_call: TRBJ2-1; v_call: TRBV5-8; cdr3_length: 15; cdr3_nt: TGTGCCAGCAGCTTATTGCTACAGGGGGGTGGTGAGCAGTTCTTC; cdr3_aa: CASSLLLQGGGEQFF
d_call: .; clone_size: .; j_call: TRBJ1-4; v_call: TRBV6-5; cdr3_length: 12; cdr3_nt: TGTGCCAGCGAAGGGGTGGAGGAAAAACTGTTTTTT; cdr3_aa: CASEGVEEKLFF
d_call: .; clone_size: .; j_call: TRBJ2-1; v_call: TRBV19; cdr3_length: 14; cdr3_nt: TGTGCCAGTAGTCCTGGGCGACTAGTCAATGAGCAGTTCTTC; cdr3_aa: CASSPGRLVNEQFF
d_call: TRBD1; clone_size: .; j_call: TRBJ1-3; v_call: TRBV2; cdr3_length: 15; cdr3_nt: TGTGCCAGCAGTCCTAGACAGGGCGCTAGAAACACCATATATTTT; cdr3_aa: CASSPRQGARNTIYF
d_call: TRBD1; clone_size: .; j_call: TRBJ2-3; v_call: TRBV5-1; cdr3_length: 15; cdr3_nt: TGCGCCAGCAGCTCAAGGGACAGGGTTAGGGATACGCAGTATTTT; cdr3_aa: CASSSRDRVRDTQYF
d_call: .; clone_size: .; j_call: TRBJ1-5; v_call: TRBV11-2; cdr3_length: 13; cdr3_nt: TGTGCCAGCAGCTTAGGGCTCTATCAGCCCCAGCATTTT; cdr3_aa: CASSLGLYQPQHF
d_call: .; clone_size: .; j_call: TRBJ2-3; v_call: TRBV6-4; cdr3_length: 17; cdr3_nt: TGTGCCAGCAGTGACTCTTCAGGGATCCGTAGCACAGATACGCAGTATTTT; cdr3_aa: CASSDSSGIRSTDTQYF
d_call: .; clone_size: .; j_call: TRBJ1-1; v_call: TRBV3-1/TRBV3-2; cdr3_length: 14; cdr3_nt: TGTGCCAGCAGCCTTTCAAAGGGGGTCCCTGAAGCTTTCTTT; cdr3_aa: CASSLSKGVPEAFF
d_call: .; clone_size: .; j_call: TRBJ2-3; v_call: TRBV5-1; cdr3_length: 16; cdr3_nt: TGCGCCAGCAGCTTGGCGCCGACCACGAGCGGGGATACGCAGTATTTT; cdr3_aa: CASSLAPTTSGDTQYF